This T cell receptor beta chain was identified during a study of CD8 T cells in Susac syndrome. Study details: The Susac syndrome patients were therapy-naive, on corticosteroids, or on intravenous immunoglobulin alone at blood draw.

Random hexamers served to reverse transcribe about 0.5 to 1 ug RNA. TCRdb used MiXCR to reprocess the immunoSEQ multiplex PCR reads, holding one entry per CDR3 protein. Of about 94,000 distinct CDR3 sequences listed, about 95% were seen once; the top ten hold about 0.3%. This clonotype was seen a single time. Antigen unknown. FACS was used to enrich TEMRA cells, whereas the CD8+ and CD4+ T cells were obtained by negative isolation. Study-wide results and limits: CD4+ T cell repertoires in Susac syndrome lacked clonal expansion. By the study's own acknowledgment, its TCR sequencing and HLA analysis included relatively few individuals.

Germline V CDR1 and CDR2: MDHEN, SYDVKM. With 5 bases removed from V and 13 bases from J, the gap between germline ends came to 18 bases. CDR3 length: 13 residues. This receptor was obtained from a human donor with Susac syndrome. The chain is built from TRBV28 and TRBJ2-1; maybe TRBD1 (6 bases). Source material: CD4+ T cells from PBMCs. CDR3 sequence reads: CASSGGRVGLQFF. The CDR3, as DNA: TGTGCCAGCAGTGGGGGCAGGGTAGGGCTACAGTTCTTC.